This T cell receptor (beta chain) stems from a study of blood T cell repertoires in COVID-19. Study details: Spain, Italy and the United States supplied samples that represented acute and convalescent COVID-19. The cDNA or gDNA used as material had been derived from T cells, B-cell-depleted T cells, or PBMCs.

This clone showed up just once. This CDR3 is built from 18 residues. Germline V gene sequence: CDR1 SGHTA, CDR2 FQGNSA. Trimming cost V 2 bases and J 7 bases; bases outside gene matches: 15. Authors' methods: Reference gene primer amplification in the assay estimated nucleated cell counts. TCRdb's table, derived via immunoSEQ multiplex PCR, lists solely in-frame clones and lacks some. V and J calls and clone size are as listed in that table; D and trimming were resolved from the DNA. The table lists about 180,000 clones, roughly 85% of them singletons. The rearrangement joins TRBV7-2 to TRBJ1-3; the match to TRBD1 covers 9 bases. The sequence came from a man aged 45 to 65 with active or convalescent COVID-19. Material for sequencing was peripheral blood. This CDR3 is CASSLLSTGQGGGNTIYF. For the CDR3, the DNA is TGTGCCAGCAGCTTACTGTCGACGGGACAGGGAGGCGGGAACACCATATATTTT. Based on the CDR3 plus reference TRBV7-2 and TRBJ1-3, the full variable domain is GAGVSQSPSNKVTEKGKDVELRCDPISGHTALYWYRQSLGQGLEFLIYFQGNSAPDKSGLPSDRFSAERTGGSVSTLTIQRTQQEDSAVYLCASSLLSTGQGGGNTIYFGEGSWLTVV.